A single sample gave rise to the 17 T cell receptor beta chains below, sequenced in a study of cytomegalovirus exposure and HLA in healthy donors. Primers for the PCR totalled 60 Vbeta and 13 Jbeta. Assay used: immunoSEQ multiplex PCR; TCRdb lists only in-frame clones, some missing. The repertoire consists of under 150,000 clones, with roughly 80% occurring once and the leading ten covering around 4.1%. The sample was PBMCs. The receptors come from a man aged 40-55 years in good health and CMV-seropositive.

The chain combines TRBV19 with TRBJ1-1; 7 bases agree with TRBD1. Germline CDR1 is LNHDA and CDR2 is SQIVND (reference sequence). The CDR3 covers 15 residues. J gave up 4 bases and V 5 bases, and 10 bases lay outside the gene matches. The CDR3 DNA reads TGTGCCAGTAGTCCGAGACAGGGCGCTTCCACTGAAGCTTTCTTT. This gives the protein CASSPRQGASTEAFF.

V and J are TRBV5-4 and TRBJ2-1; 10 bases map to TRBD1. The ends lost 0 bases at V and 3 bases at J; junction bases unmatched: 6. This CDR3 has 17 amino acids. Germline CDR1 and CDR2: SGHNT and YYREEE (reference sequence). This chain's CDR3 is CASSLGPGTGVYNEQFF. As DNA, the CDR3 is TGTGCCAGCAGCTTGGGCCCCGGGACAGGGGTCTACAATGAGCAGTTCTTC.

The chain recombines TRBV6-5 with TRBJ2-2; perhaps TRBD1 as D (6 bases). The CDR3 runs 15 residues. V was clipped by 7 bases and J by 0 bases, with 12 bases between them. In germline, CDR1 is MNHEY, CDR2 SVGAGI. In nucleotides, the CDR3 is TGTGCCAGCACCCTGACAGGACCGAACACCGGGGAGCTGTTTTTT. Its protein is CASTLTGPNTGELFF.

V is TRBV19 and J is TRBJ1-2; TRBD1 agrees at 9 bases. Germline loops: CDR1 LNHDA, CDR2 SQIVND (reference sequence). With V trimmed by 6 bases and J by 6 bases, 5 bases remained unmatched. This CDR3 comprises 13 residues. CDR3 sequence reads: CASRTGTGNGYTF. The DNA for the CDR3 is TGTGCCAGTAGGACGGGGACAGGGAATGGCTACACCTTC.

The J gene is TRBJ2-7, the V gene TRBV7-3; the match to TRBD1 covers 8 bases. Germline CDR1 is SGHTA and CDR2 is FQGTGA. This CDR3 is 15 amino acids long. J gave up 2 bases and V 5 bases, and 8 bases lay outside the gene matches. In nucleotides, the CDR3 is TGTGCCAGCAGCCCCCGGACAGGGACCCCCTACGAGCAGTACTTC. It yields the protein CASSPRTGTPYEQYF.

The chain couples TRBV2 to TRBJ1-4; D might be TRBD1 (6 bases). This CDR3 has 15 residues. CDR1 SNHLY and CDR2 FYNNEI come from the germline V gene. V gave up 5 bases and J gave up 1 base, with 11 bases separating them. The chain's CDR3 is CASSWAGETNEKLFF. CDR3 coding DNA: TGTGCCAGCAGTTGGGCAGGGGAAACTAATGAAAAACTGTTTTTT. Supplemented by reference TRBV2 and TRBJ1-4, the full variable domain reads EPEVTQTPSHQVTQMGQEVILRCVPISNHLYFYWYRQILGQKVEFLVSFYNNEISEKSEIFDDQFSVERPDGSNFTLKIRSTKLEDSAMYFCASSWAGETNEKLFFGSGTQLSVL.

Written as DNA, the CDR3 is TGTGCCAGCTCACCACTCCCGGCAGGGGACTATGGCTACACCTTC. This gives the protein CASSPLPAGDYGYTF. The gene calls are TRBV18 and TRBJ1-2, with D possibly being TRBD1 (6 bases). The V gene's germline CDR1 is KGHSH and CDR2 LQKENI. This CDR3 comprises 15 residues. V lost 1 base, J lost 3 bases, and 12 bases lay in between. Drawing the rest from reference TRBV18 and TRBJ1-2, the complete variable domain is NAGVMQNPRHLVRRRGQEARLRCSPMKGHSHVYWYRQLPEEGLKFMVYLQKENIIDESGMPKERFSAEFPKEGPSILRIQQVVRGDSAAYFCASSPLPAGDYGYTFGSGTRLTVV.

The chain combines TRBV30 with TRBJ1-3; maybe TRBD1 (5 bases). Trimming took 0 bases from V and 0 from J, leaving 12 bases between them. Germline V gene lookup returns CDR1 GTSNPN and CDR2 SVGIG (reference sequence). This CDR3 has 16 residues. The DNA of the CDR3 is TGTGCCTGGAGTGTAGCCCGGACAAACTCTGGAAACACCATATATTTT. Amino acids: CAWSVARTNSGNTIYF.

DNA of the CDR3: TGTGCCAGCAGTGAACGAGTAGCGGGGCCGTCCTACGAGCAGTACTTC. Encoded protein: CASSERVAGPSYEQYF. The rearrangement links TRBV6-1 to TRBJ2-7; 8 bases fit TRBD2. Losses at the gene ends were 2 bases for V and 1 base for J; bases not matched to a gene: 7. Germline V gene sequence: CDR1 MNHNS, CDR2 SASEGT. This CDR3 contains 16 residues.

This chain links TRBV5-1 with TRBJ2-7; the match to TRBD2 covers 9 bases. The trim removed 4 bases at V and 1 base at J, leaving 3 bases unmatched. Germline V CDR1 and CDR2: SGHRS, YFSETQ. The CDR3 has 14 residues. The CDR3 DNA is TGCGCCAGCAGCCCTCTAGCGGGATCCTACGAGCAGTACTTC. It translates to CASSPLAGSYEQYF.

The V call is TRBV10-3, the J call TRBJ2-1; a possible D gene is TRBD2 (5 bases). The germline V gene encodes CDR1 ENHRY and CDR2 SYGVKD. Trimming shortened V by 2 bases and J by 5 bases, and 10 bases separated the two germline ends. This CDR3 region has 14 residues. CDR3 loop: CAISEDLADNEQFF. The CDR3 DNA follows: TGTGCCATCAGTGAGGATCTAGCAGACAATGAGCAGTTCTTC.

The V and J genes are TRBV9 and TRBJ1-1, with D perhaps matching TRBD1 (5 bases). The germline gives CDR1 SGDLS, CDR2 YYNGEE. The CDR3 consists of 14 residues. Trimming left V 0 bases short and J 4 bases short, with 10 bases between. As DNA, the CDR3 is TGTGCCAGCAGCGTAGGGGGGGGAAGCACTGAAGCTTTCTTT. Translation gives CASSVGGGSTEAFF.

Points on this clone: One end of the junction varies from germline; a read error may be responsible. V usage is TRBV5-5 and J usage is TRBJ2-7, with 7 bases aligning to TRBD2. Looked up from germline, CDR1 is SGHKS and CDR2 is YYEKEE (reference sequence). This CDR3 has 16 residues. CDR3 residues: CASSQEAGTMAYEQYF. In nucleotides, the CDR3 is TGCGCCAGCAGCCAAGAGGCGGGGACTATGGCGTACGAGCAGTACTTC.

Written as DNA, the CDR3 is TGTGCCAGCAGCTTAGGATATGGACAGGGGGACTCCTACGAGCAGTACTTC. This sequence encodes CASSLGYGQGDSYEQYF. V usage is TRBV7-2 and J usage is TRBJ2-5; TRBD1 aligns across 10 bases. The tail of the sequence fits TRBJ2-7 better, so the J call may be wrong. Per germline, CDR1 SGHTA and CDR2 FQGNSA. The CDR3 length is 17 residues.

This chain connects TRBV5-1 to TRBJ2-5; 11 nucleotides match TRBD2. The last part of the DNA fits TRBJ2-7 better; the J call may be wrong. CDR1 is SGHRS, CDR2 YFSETQ, per germline. This CDR3 comprises 16 residues. The CDR3 sequence is CASSLALAGGPYEQYF. CDR3 coding DNA: TGCGCCAGCAGCTTGGCGCTAGCGGGAGGACCTTACGAGCAGTACTTC.

This chain joins TRBV18 and TRBJ2-3, with 9 bases lining up with TRBD2. Looked up from germline, CDR1 is KGHSH and CDR2 is LQKENI. This CDR3 has 16 residues. V trimming: 3 bases; J trimming: 6 bases; junction bases outside the gene matches: 10. CDR3 nucleotide sequence: TGTGCCAGCTCACCGGCTAGCGGGGCGGCGGGTGATACGCAGTATTTT. It codes for CASSPASGAAGDTQYF.

The rearrangement uses TRBV4-3 and TRBJ1-1; D ambiguous. The CDR3 is 17 amino acids. The germline V gene has CDR1 LGHNA and CDR2 YSLEER. The V end lost 0 bases, the J end lost 3 bases, and 17 bases lay between the germline ends. CDR3 nucleotides: TGCGCCAGCAGCCAAGAGAGCGGGGTACGGTGGGACACTGAAGCTTTCTTT. Amino acid sequence: CASSQESGVRWDTEAFF.